This T cell receptor (beta chain) is from a study of cytomegalovirus exposure and HLA in healthy donors. Study findings and constraints: Specific recognition of CMV antigens was confirmed in vitro for a few chains (all CMV-associated).

The V gene lost 6 bases and the J gene lost 7 bases, with 12 bases spanning the gap. CDR3 length: 12 residues. In germline, CDR1 is MDHEN, CDR2 SYDVKM. 13 Jbeta primers and 60 Vbeta primers were used for the PCR. The method was immunoSEQ multiplex PCR; TCRdb's version includes in-frame clones alone and lacks a portion of them. The data show 150,000 to 200,000 clones, 76% seen once. This clone was picked up one time. Its specificity is unknown. Input material: PBMCs. This sequence joins TRBV28 and TRBJ1-2, with D tentatively TRBD1 (5 bases). The receptor's source is a man younger than 35 in good health and CMV-seronegative. The CDR3 spells CASSSQGFGYTF. CDR3 in DNA: TGTGCCAGCAGCTCTCAGGGTTTTGGCTACACCTTC.